These 12 T cell receptor beta chains came from one sample sequenced in a study of CD8 T cells in Susac syndrome. RNA totalling roughly 0.45 to 1 ug underwent reverse transcription with random hexamers. One entry per CDR3 protein, called by TCRdb with MiXCR from the immunoSEQ multiplex PCR reads. The repertoire holds 85,000 to 120,000 distinct CDR3 sequences, with around 94% as singletons. The sequenced sample was CD8+ T cells from PBMCs. The source of these receptors is a human donor with Susac syndrome.

The V gene is TRBV12-3 or TRBV12-4, the J gene TRBJ2-3; TRBD2 might be the D (5 bases). The V and J ends lost 3 bases and 4 bases respectively, with 14 bases between them. The CDR3 sequence is 15 residues long. In DNA, the CDR3 is TGTGCCAGCAGTTTTGTCCAGGTCGGGGCAGATACGCAGTATTTT. Its protein product is CASSFVQVGADTQYF.

This rearrangement joins TRBV6-6 to TRBJ1-2; TRBD1 aligns across 7 bases. CDR3 length equals 12 residues. Germline CDR1 MNHNY, CDR2 SVGAGI (reference sequence). J was trimmed by 3 bases and V by 7 bases; bases with no gene match: 2. This chain's CDR3 is CASKGADYGYTF. The DNA for the CDR3 is TGTGCCAGCAAGGGGGCAGACTATGGCTACACCTTC.

The V gene is TRBV14, the J gene TRBJ2-5, with D perhaps matching TRBD2 (5 bases). Trimming removed 0 bases at V and 5 bases at J, with 16 bases between. Germline V lookup: CDR1 SGHDN, CDR2 FVKESK. The CDR3 is 16 residues long. CDR3 coding DNA: TGTGCCAGCAGCCAAGAGCGGACCGACCCGGGGGAGACCCAGTACTTC. Encoded protein: CASSQERTDPGETQYF.

The chain recombines TRBV9 with TRBJ2-5, with D perhaps matching TRBD2 (5 bases). The V end lost 0 bases, the J end lost 2 bases, and 11 bases lay between the germline ends. The CDR3 is 15 amino acids. Per the germline V gene, CDR1 is SGDLS and CDR2 is YYNGEE. CDR3 sequence (DNA): TGTGCCAGCAGCGTAGTGTCTGGGAGACAAGAGACCCAGTACTTC. Translating it yields CASSVVSGRQETQYF.

J is TRBJ2-7 and V is TRBV7-6; perhaps D is TRBD1 or TRBD2 (5 bases each). CDR1 and CDR2 (germline): SGHVS, FNYEAQ. The germline V and J ends were trimmed by 1 base and 6 bases, with 10 bases remaining between them. The length of the CDR3 is 13 residues. CDR3 sequence: CASSLGEGSEQYF. CDR3 sequence (DNA): TGTGCCAGCAGCTTAGGTGAGGGGTCCGAGCAGTACTTC.

The genes are TRBV7-6 and TRBJ1-2; 9 bases are a match to TRBD1. CDR3 length equals 16 residues. J gave up 4 bases and V 1 base, and 7 bases lay outside the gene matches. The germline CDR1 and CDR2 sequences are SGHVS and FNYEAQ. CDR3 DNA: TGTGCCAGCAGCTTAGGACCCCGGGACAGGGTCTATGGCTACACCTTC. Encoded protein: CASSLGPRDRVYGYTF.

The sample holds one count of this clonotype. The chain combines TRBV3-1 with TRBJ2-1; TRBD2 matches at 8 bases. CDR1 is LGHDT, CDR2 YNNKEL, per germline (reference sequence). The CDR3 is made up of 16 amino acids. Trimming took 4 bases from V and 0 from J; bases not matched to a gene: 5. The CDR3 nucleotides read TGTGCCAGCAGCCGCCTGAGCGGGGGCTCCTACAATGAGCAGTTCTTC. Its translation: CASSRLSGGSYNEQFF.

J is TRBJ2-5 and V is TRBV6-2 or TRBV6-3, with unresolved D. The germline V gene encodes CDR1 MNHEY and CDR2 SVGEGT. This CDR3 comprises 13 residues. Trimming stripped 5 bases from V and 4 bases from J, with 11 bases between. This CDR3 reads CASSNGVRETQYF. The CDR3 coding sequence is TGTGCCAGCAGTAACGGTGTTCGAGAGACCCAGTACTTC.

CDR3 nucleotides: TGTGCCAGCAGCGTAGGGTATAGGGGCAATGAGCAGTTCTTC. It translates to CASSVGYRGNEQFF. The V call is TRBV9, the J call TRBJ2-1; D may be TRBD1 (5 bases). The CDR3 spans 14 residues. Germline loops: CDR1 SGDLS, CDR2 YYNGEE. V was trimmed by 0 bases and J by 6 bases, leaving 10 bases between them.

The chain links TRBV4-1 to TRBJ1-4; TRBD1 matches 9 bases. The V gene end was trimmed by 0 bases and the J gene end by 9 bases; junction bases not matched to a gene: 2. The germline V gene encodes CDR1 MGHRA and CDR2 YSYEKL. CDR3 size: 14 residues. DNA for the CDR3: TGCGCCAGCAGCCAAGAGGACAGGGGCAAAAAACTGTTTTTT. It codes for CASSQEDRGKKLFF.

The V and J genes are TRBV9 and TRBJ1-6, with 9 bases identical to TRBD1. Germline-derived CDR1 and CDR2 are SGDLS and YYNGEE. The junction had 6 bases not matched to a gene; V was cut back by 4 bases and J by 10 bases. The CDR3 has 14 residues. CDR3 coding DNA: TGTGCCAGCAGCCCTACAGGGGGCTACTCACCCCTCCACTTT. It is translated as CASSPTGGYSPLHF.

The CDR3 here is CASSMGTGAYNEQFF. The CDR3 DNA reads TGTGCCAGTAGTATGGGGACAGGGGCCTACAATGAGCAGTTCTTC. The chain couples TRBV19 to TRBJ2-1, with 10 bases fitting TRBD1. Germline CDR1 is LNHDA and CDR2 is SQIVND (reference sequence). The CDR3 has 15 amino acids. The trim removed 3 bases at V and 2 bases at J, leaving 1 base unmatched.